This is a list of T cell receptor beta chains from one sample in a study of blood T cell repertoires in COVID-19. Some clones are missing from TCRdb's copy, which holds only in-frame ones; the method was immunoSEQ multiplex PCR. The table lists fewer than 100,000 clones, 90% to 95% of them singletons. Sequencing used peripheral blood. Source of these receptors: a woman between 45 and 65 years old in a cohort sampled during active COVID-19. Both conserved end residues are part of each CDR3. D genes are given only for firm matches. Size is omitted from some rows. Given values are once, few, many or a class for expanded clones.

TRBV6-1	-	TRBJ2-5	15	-	TGTGCCAGCAGTGAAGATAGGCTCCCCGGGGAGACCCAGTACTTC	CASSEDRLPGETQYF
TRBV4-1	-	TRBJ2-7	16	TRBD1	TGCGCCAGCAGCCTACGAGAGGGACAGGGGGCCTACGAGCAGTACTTC	CASSLREGQGAYEQYF
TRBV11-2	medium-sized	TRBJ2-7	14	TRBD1	TGTGCCAGCAGCTTTGGGACAGGGGACTACGAGCAGTACTTC	CASSFGTGDYEQYF
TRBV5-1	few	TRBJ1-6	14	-	TGCGCCAGCAGCTCCACCAGGGCAAATTCACCCCTCCACTTT	CASSSTRANSPLHF
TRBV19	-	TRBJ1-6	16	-	TGTGCCAGTACCCCCCGGGGAACTCTATGGAATTCACCCCTCCACTTT	CASTPRGTLWNSPLHF
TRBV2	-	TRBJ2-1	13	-	TGTGCCAGCAGTGAAGAATACGGAGATGAGCAGTTCTTC	CASSEEYGDEQFF
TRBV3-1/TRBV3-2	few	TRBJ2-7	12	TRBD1	TGTGCCAGCAGCAGGACAGGGGGCGTACAGTACTTC	CASSRTGGVQYF
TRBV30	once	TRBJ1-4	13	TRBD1	TGTGCCTGGTGGGGACAGCCAAATGAAAAACTGTTTTTT	CAWWGQPNEKLFF
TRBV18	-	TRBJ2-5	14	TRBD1	TGTGCCAGCTCACCCGGGACAGGGCAAGAGACCCAGTACTTC	CASSPGTGQETQYF
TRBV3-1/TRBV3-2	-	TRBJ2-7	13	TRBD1	TGTGCCAGCAGCCCGGACAGGGTTTACGAGCAGTACTTC	CASSPDRVYEQYF
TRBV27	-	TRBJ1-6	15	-	TGTGCCAGCAGTTTCGGGGGTTCTCGTAATTCACCCCTCCACTTT	CASSFGGSRNSPLHF
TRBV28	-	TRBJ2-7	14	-	TGTGCCAGCAGTCTAACAGGGCTAGTTGACGAGCAGTACTTC	CASSLTGLVDEQYF
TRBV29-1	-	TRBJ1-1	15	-	TGCAGCGCCGTACCCTTTGGAGTAACGAACACTGAAGCTTTCTTT	CSAVPFGVTNTEAFF
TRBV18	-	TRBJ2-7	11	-	TGTGCCAGCTCACGAGGAAACGAGCAGTACTTC	CASSRGNEQYF
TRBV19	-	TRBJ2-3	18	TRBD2	TGTGCCAGTAGTATACGACTAGCGGGGCAATCTAGCACAGATACGCAGTATTTT	CASSIRLAGQSSTDTQYF
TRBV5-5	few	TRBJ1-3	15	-	TGTGCCAGCAGCTTTCTTCCCTCGTCTGGAAACACCATATATTTT	CASSFLPSSGNTIYF
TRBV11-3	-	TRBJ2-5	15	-	TGTGCCAGCAGCCAAACAGGACGCCGCCAAGAGACCCAGTACTTC	CASSQTGRRQETQYF
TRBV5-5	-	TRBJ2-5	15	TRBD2	TGTGCCAGCAGCTTGGGGCTAGCGGGTCTAGAGACCCAGTACTTC	CASSLGLAGLETQYF
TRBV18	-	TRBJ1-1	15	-	TGTGCCAGCTCACCACCGGGCCAGCGGGACACTGAAGCTTTCTTT	CASSPPGQRDTEAFF
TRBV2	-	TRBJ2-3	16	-	TGTGCCAGCACACGACGCAGGCCCAGGGGCACAGATACGCAGTATTTT	CASTRRRPRGTDTQYF
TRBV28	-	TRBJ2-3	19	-	TGTGCCAGCAGCCGACCCCCAACTAGGAGCCCGTCTAGCACAGATACGCAGTATTTT	CASSRPPTRSPSSTDTQYF
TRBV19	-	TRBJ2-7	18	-	TGTGCCAGTAGTACCCGGCTCTTTATGGGAATAGATAGGGGAGAGCAGTACTTC	CASSTRLFMGIDRGEQYF
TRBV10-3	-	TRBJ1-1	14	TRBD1	TGTGCCATCAGTGATGAGGGGGCGAACACTGAAGCTTTCTTT	CAISDEGANTEAFF
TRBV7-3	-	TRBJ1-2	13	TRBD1	TGTGCCAGCAGCTCCTCGACAGGGGAAGGCTACACCTTC	CASSSSTGEGYTF
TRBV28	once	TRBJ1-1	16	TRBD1	TGTGCCAGCAGGACGGACAGGGGGCGAATGAACACTGAAGCTTTCTTT	CASRTDRGRMNTEAFF
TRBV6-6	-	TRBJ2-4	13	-	TGTGCCAGCAGTTCCGGGGTCGGAAACATTCAGTACTTC	CASSSGVGNIQYF
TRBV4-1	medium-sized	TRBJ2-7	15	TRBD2	TGCGCCAGCAGCCAAGATGAGGGAGGGACCTACGAGCAGTACTTC	CASSQDEGGTYEQYF
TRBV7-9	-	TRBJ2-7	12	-	TGTGCCAGCAGCTTAGAGTCCCAAGCGCAGTACTTC	CASSLESQAQYF
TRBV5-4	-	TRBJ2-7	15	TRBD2	TGTGCCAGCAGCCCACTCGGGGGGGGAGCCTACGAGCAGTACTTC	CASSPLGGGAYEQYF
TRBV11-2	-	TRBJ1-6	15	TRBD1	TGTGCCAGCAGCTTAGTACAGGGGGGTAATTCACCCCTCCACTTT	CASSLVQGGNSPLHF
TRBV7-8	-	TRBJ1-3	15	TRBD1	TGTGCCAGCAGCTTACAGGGGGTCGGAGTCACCACCATATATTTT	CASSLQGVGVTTIYF
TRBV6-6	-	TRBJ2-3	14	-	TGTGCCAGCAGCCGAGCGGGTGGAAAGGATACGCAGTATTTT	CASSRAGGKDTQYF
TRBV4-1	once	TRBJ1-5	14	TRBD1	TGCGCCAGCAGCCAGGGACAGGGGAGGCAGCCCCAGCATTTT	CASSQGQGRQPQHF
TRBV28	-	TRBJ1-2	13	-	TGTGCCAGCAGTTCCCCCGCTATATATGGCTACACCTTC	CASSSPAIYGYTF
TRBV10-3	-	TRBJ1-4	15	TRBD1	TGTGCCATCAGTGAGTCGGGACAGGGAGGTGAAAAACTGTTTTTT	CAISESGQGGEKLFF
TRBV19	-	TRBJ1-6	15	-	TGTGCCAGTAGTATAGAGTACAGGAACCATTCACCCCTCCACTTT	CASSIEYRNHSPLHF
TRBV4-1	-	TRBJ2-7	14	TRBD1	TGCGCCAGCAGCCAAGATCAAACAGGGGGTCTAATATTTTTC	CASSQDQTGGLIFF
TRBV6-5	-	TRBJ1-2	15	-	TGTGCCAGCAGTTACTCGAGAACAGGAACCTATGGCTACACCTTC	CASSYSRTGTYGYTF
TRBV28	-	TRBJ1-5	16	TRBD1	TGTGCCAGCAGTTTAGGTTGGGACAGGGATTTCCAGCCCCAGCATTTT	CASSLGWDRDFQPQHF
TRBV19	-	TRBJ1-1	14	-	TGTGCCAGTAGTATGGTCGGGTTTAACACTGAAGCTTTCTTT	CASSMVGFNTEAFF
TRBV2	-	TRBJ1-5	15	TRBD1	TGTGCCAGCAGTGGACAGGGGCTGGGCAATCAGCCCCAGCATTTT	CASSGQGLGNQPQHF
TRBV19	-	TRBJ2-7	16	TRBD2	TGTGCCAGTAGTTCCCTCTATAGCGGGTTTACCTACGAGCAGTACTTC	CASSSLYSGFTYEQYF
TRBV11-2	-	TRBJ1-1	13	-	TGTGCCAGCAGCTTAGAGAGAGACACTGAAGCTTTCTTT	CASSLERDTEAFF
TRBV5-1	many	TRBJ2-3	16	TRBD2	TGCGCCAGCAGCTCAAGACTAGCGGGGGAATCAGATACGCAGTATTTT	CASSSRLAGESDTQYF
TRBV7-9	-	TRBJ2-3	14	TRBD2	TGTGCCAGCAGCGGGACTAGCAGCACAGATACGCAGTATTTT	CASSGTSSTDTQYF
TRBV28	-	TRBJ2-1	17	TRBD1	TGTGCCAGCAGTCCAATTCCCCGACAGGGCCCCTACAATGAGCAGTTCTTC	CASSPIPRQGPYNEQFF
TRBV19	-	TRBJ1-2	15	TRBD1	TGTGCCAGTAGTCCCCTACAGGGGGCTCGAGGTGGCTACACCTTC	CASSPLQGARGGYTF
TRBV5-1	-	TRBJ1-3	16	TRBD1	TGCGCCAGCAGCGAACAGGGGCTTTACTCTGGAAACACCATATATTTT	CASSEQGLYSGNTIYF
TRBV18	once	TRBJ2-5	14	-	TGTGCCAGCTCACAACTAGTAGGCCAAGAGACCCAGTACTTC	CASSQLVGQETQYF
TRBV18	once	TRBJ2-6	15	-	TGTGCCAGCTCACCACCGGGGAGAGGGGCCAACGTCCTGACTTTC	CASSPPGRGANVLTF
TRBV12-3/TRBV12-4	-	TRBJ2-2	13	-	TGTGCCAGCAGGAGGAAGGTAACCGGGGAGCTGTTTTTT	CASRRKVTGELFF
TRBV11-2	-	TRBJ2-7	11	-	TGTGCCAGCAGCTCTAATGAGGAGCAGTACTTC	CASSSNEEQYF
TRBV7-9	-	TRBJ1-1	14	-	TGTGCCAGCAGCTTACAGGGAGGGAACACTGAAGCTTTCTTT	CASSLQGGNTEAFF
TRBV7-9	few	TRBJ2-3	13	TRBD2	TGTGCCAGCAGCTCGGGACTAGAGGATACGCAGTATTTT	CASSSGLEDTQYF
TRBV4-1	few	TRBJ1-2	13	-	TGCGCCAGCAGCCAAGTGGAGGCCTATGGCTACACCTTC	CASSQVEAYGYTF
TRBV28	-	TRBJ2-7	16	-	TGTGCCAGCAGTTTACCTCGACAGAAACACTACTACGAGCAGTACTTC	CASSLPRQKHYYEQYF
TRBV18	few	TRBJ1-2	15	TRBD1	TGTGCCAGCTCACGGACAGGGTTGGGTAGCTATGGCTACACCTTC	CASSRTGLGSYGYTF
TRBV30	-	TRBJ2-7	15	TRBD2	TGTGCCTGGAGTGGACTAGCGGCGGACTCCTACGAGCAGTACTTC	CAWSGLAADSYEQYF
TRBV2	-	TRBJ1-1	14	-	TGTGCCAGCTCCCGGGGAGAATTGAACACTGAAGCTTTCTTT	CASSRGELNTEAFF
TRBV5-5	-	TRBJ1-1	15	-	TGTGCCAGCAGCTTGGGGGCCAGCTTGAACACTGAAGCTTTCTTT	CASSLGASLNTEAFF